The T cell receptor beta chain described here comes from a study of blood T cell repertoires in COVID-19. Background on the study: COVID-19 samples from acute and convalescent phases originated in the United States, Italy and Spain. Sources were T cells, B-cell-depleted T cells, or PBMCs; the material itself was cDNA or gDNA.

CDR1 and CDR2 (germline): LGHNA, YNFKEQ. This CDR3 is 16 amino acids long. The trim removed 4 bases at V and 1 base at J, leaving 10 bases unmatched. Seattle's cohort entered during active infection and was followed longitudinally. Original data processing: Reference gene primer amplification gave estimated nucleated cell counts. Sequencing was performed with immunoSEQ multiplex PCR; in TCRdb, only in-frame clones are kept and a portion is missing. V, J and clone size were drawn from that table, and D and trimming were deduced from the DNA. Among under 200,000 clones, about 90% were seen once, and the ten largest hold approximately 11%.

V and J are TRBV4-2 and TRBJ2-7; 7 nucleotides agree with TRBD1. Sequenced: peripheral blood. The receptor comes from an older woman with COVID-19, enrolled during active disease. The CDR3 is CASSRGRQGLSYEQYF. In DNA, the CDR3 is TGTGCCAGCAGCCGCGGGCGACAGGGCCTGTCCTACGAGCAGTACTTC.